This T cell receptor beta chain was found in a study of blood T cell repertoires in COVID-19. Overall study context: Specimens from acute and convalescent COVID-19 originated in the United States, Italy and Spain. T cells, B-cell-depleted T cells, or PBMCs provided the cDNA or gDNA that served as material.

Patients in Seattle were enrolled during active infection, then followed longitudinally. V gave up 4 bases and J gave up 4 bases; unmatched junction bases: 7. The CDR3 length is 14 residues. Germline values: CDR1 SGDLS, CDR2 YYNGEE. In the study's own analysis: For nucleated cells, counts were estimated from reference gene primer amplification. Clones were read by immunoSEQ multiplex PCR, and TCRdb kept only the in-frame ones, dropping some. V and J calls and clone size are those listed in that table; D and trimming were worked out from the DNA. Among over 70,000 clones listed, over 60% were seen once.

The sequence was obtained from a man in his 70s with COVID-19, enrolled during active disease. The J gene is TRBJ1-2, the V gene TRBV9; 7 nucleotides agree with TRBD1. The sequencing sample was made of peripheral blood. The CDR3 region is CASSLGTEAYGYTF. The CDR3 region has the DNA TGTGCCAGCAGCCTAGGGACAGAAGCCTATGGCTACACCTTC.